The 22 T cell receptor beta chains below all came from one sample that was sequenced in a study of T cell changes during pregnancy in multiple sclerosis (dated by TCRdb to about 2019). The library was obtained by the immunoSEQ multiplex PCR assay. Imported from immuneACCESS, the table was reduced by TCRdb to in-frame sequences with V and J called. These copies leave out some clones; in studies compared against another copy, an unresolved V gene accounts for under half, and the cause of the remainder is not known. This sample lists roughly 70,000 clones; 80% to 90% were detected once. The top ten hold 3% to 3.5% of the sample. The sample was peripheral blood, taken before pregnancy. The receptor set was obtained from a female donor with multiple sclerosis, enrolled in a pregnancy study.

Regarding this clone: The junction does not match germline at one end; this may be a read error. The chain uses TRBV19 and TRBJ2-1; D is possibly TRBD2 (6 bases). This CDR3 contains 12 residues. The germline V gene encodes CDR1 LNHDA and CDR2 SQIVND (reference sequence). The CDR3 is CASSIVSGVTLF. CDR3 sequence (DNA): TGTGCCAGTAGTATAGTTAGCGGTGTGACCCTCTTC.

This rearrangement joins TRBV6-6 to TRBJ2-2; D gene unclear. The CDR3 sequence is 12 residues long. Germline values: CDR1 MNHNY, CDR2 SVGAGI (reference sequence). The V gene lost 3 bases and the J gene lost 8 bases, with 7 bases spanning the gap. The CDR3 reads CASSYQSGELFF. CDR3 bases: TGTGCCAGCAGTTATCAATCAGGGGAGCTGTTTTTT.

The CDR3 sequence is CAWSRGGAGPGELFF. In nucleotides, the CDR3 is TGTGCCTGGAGTCGCGGGGGGGCCGGTCCCGGGGAGCTGTTTTTT. J is TRBJ2-2 and V is TRBV30, with TRBD2 identical over 9 bases. The CDR3 spans 15 residues. Germline V gives CDR1 GTSNPN, CDR2 SVGIG (reference sequence). The junction had 7 bases not matched to a gene; V was cut back by 2 bases and J by 6 bases.

The CDR3 nucleotides read TGTGCCGCGGGGGACAGGGTGGAGACCCAGTACTTC. Encoded protein: CAAGDRVETQYF. This rearrangement joins TRBV10-3 to TRBJ2-5, with 9 bases lining up with TRBD1. This CDR3 is built from 12 residues. CDR1 ENHRY and CDR2 SYGVKD come from the germline V gene. The V and J ends lost 11 bases and 5 bases, in that order; junction bases with no gene match: 6.

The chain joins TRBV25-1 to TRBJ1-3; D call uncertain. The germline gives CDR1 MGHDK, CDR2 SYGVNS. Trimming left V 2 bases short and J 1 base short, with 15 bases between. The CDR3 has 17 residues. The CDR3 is CASSEHHSWRSGNTIYF. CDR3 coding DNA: TGTGCCAGCAGTGAACACCACTCCTGGAGGTCTGGAAACACCATATATTTT.

CDR3 bases: TGTGCCTGGAGTGAAGGCGGAGATCAGCCCCAGCATTTT. It yields the protein CAWSEGGDQPQHF. This chain links TRBV30 with TRBJ1-5; no firm D call. The CDR3 contains 13 residues. Germline loops: CDR1 GTSNPN, CDR2 SVGIG (reference sequence). Deletions cut 1 base from V and 5 bases from J, with 9 bases between.

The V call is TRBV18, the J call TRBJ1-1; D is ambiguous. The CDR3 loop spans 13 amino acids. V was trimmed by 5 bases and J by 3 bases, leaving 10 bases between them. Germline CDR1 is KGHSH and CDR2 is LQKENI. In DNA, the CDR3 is TGTGCCAGCTCAATTGGGAGTGACACTGAAGCTTTCTTT. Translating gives CASSIGSDTEAFF.

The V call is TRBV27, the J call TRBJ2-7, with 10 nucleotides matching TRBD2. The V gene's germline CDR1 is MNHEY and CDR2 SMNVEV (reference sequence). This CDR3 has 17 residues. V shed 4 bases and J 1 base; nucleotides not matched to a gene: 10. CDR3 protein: CASSSSVSGRHSYEQYF. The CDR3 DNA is TGTGCCAGCAGTTCTTCAGTTAGCGGGAGGCATTCCTACGAGCAGTACTTC.

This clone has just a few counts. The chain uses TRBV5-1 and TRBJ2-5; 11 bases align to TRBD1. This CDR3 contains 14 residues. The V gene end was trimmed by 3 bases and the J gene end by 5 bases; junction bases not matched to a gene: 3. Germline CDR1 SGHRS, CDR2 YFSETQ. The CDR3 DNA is TGCGCCAGCAGCTGGGACAGGGGGGCGGAGACCCAGTACTTC. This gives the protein CASSWDRGAETQYF.

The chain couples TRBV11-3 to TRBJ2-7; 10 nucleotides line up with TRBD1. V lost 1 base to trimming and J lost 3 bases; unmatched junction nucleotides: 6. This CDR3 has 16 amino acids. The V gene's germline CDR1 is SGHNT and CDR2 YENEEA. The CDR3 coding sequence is TGTGCCAGCAGCTTAGGCCAAGGGACAGGGGACTACGAGCAGTACTTC. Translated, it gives CASSLGQGTGDYEQYF.

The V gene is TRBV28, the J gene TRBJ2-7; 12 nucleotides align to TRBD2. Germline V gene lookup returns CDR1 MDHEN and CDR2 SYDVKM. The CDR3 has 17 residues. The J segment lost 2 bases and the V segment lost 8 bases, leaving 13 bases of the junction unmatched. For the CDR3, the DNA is TGTGCCAGCGGCCGACTAGCGGGGGAGAGTACCCCCTACGAGCAGTACTTC. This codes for CASGRLAGESTPYEQYF. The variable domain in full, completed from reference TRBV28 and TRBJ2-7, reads DVKVTQSSRYLVKRTGEKVFLECVQDMDHENMFWYRQDPGLGLRLIYFSYDVKMKEKGDIPEGYSVSREKKERFSLILESASTNQTSMYLCASGRLAGESTPYEQYFGPGTRLTVT.

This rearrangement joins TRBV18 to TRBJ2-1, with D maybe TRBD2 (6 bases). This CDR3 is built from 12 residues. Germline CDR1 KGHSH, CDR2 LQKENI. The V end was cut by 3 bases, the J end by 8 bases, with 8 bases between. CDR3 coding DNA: TGTGCCAGCTCACCTGGGGGGTATGAGCAGTTCTTC. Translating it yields CASSPGGYEQFF. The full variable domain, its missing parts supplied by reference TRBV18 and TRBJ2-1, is NAGVMQNPRHLVRRRGQEARLRCSPMKGHSHVYWYRQLPEEGLKFMVYLQKENIIDESGMPKERFSAEFPKEGPSILRIQQVVRGDSAAYFCASSPGGYEQFFGPGTRLTVL.

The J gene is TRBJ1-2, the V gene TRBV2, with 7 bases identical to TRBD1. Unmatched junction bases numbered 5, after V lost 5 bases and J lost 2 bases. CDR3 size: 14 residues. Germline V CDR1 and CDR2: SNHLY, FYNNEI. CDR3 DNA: TGTGCCAGCAGTCCTACGGGACAGAACTATGGCTACACCTTC. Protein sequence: CASSPTGQNYGYTF. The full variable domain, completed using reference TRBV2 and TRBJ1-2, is EPEVTQTPSHQVTQMGQEVILRCVPISNHLYFYWYRQILGQKVEFLVSFYNNEISEKSEIFDDQFSVERPDGSNFTLKIRSTKLEDSAMYFCASSPTGQNYGYTFGSGTRLTVV.

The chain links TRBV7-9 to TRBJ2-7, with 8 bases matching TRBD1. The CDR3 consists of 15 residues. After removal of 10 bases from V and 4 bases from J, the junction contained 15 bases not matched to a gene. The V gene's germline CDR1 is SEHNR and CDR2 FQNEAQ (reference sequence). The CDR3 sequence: CANLISGGARYEQYF. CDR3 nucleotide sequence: TGTGCCAACCTAATTTCAGGGGGCGCCAGGTACGAGCAGTACTTC. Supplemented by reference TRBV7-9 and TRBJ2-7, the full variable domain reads DTGVSQNPRHKITKRGQNVTFRCDPISEHNRLYWYRQTLGQGPEFLTYFQNEAQLEKSRLLSDRFSAERPKGSFSTLEIQRTEQGDSAMYLCANLISGGARYEQYFGPGTRLTVT.

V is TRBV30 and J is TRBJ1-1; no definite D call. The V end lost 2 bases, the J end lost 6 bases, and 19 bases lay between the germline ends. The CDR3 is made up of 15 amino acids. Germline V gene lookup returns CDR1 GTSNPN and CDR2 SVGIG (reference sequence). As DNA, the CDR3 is TGTGCCTGGAGTATCGTCCGAAAGGAGGGCCCTGAAGCTTTCTTT. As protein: CAWSIVRKEGPEAFF.

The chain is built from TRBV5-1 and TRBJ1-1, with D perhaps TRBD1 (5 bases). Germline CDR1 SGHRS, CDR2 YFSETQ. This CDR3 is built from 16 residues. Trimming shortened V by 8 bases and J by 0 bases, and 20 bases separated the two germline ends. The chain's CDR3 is CASSAGQGQMNTEAFF. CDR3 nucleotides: TGCGCCAGTTCAGCCGGGCAGGGCCAGATGAACACTGAAGCTTTCTTT.

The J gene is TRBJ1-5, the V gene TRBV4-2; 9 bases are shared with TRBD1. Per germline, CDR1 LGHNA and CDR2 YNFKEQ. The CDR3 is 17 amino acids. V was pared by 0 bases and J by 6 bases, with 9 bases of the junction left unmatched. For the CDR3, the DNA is TGTGCCAGCAGCCAAGATGGGGGGACAGGGAGTTTTCAGCCCCAGCATTTT. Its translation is CASSQDGGTGSFQPQHF.

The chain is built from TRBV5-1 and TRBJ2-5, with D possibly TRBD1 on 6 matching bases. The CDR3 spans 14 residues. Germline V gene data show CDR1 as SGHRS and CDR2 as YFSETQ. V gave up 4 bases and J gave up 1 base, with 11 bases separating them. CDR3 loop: CASSLTGLQETQYF. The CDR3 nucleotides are TGCGCCAGCAGCCTGACAGGACTCCAAGAGACCCAGTACTTC. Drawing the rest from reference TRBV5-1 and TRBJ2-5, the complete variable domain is KAGVTQTPRYLIKTRGQQVTLSCSPISGHRSVSWYQQTPGQGLQFLFEYFSETQRNKGNFPGRFSGRQFSNSRSEMNVSTLELGDSALYLCASSLTGLQETQYFGPGTRLLVL.

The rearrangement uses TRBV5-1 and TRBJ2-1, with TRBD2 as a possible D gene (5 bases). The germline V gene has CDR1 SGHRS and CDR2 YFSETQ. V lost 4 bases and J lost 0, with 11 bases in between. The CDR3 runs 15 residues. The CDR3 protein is CASSQQRSSYNEQFF. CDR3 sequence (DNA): TGCGCCAGCAGCCAACAGCGGAGCTCCTACAATGAGCAGTTCTTC.

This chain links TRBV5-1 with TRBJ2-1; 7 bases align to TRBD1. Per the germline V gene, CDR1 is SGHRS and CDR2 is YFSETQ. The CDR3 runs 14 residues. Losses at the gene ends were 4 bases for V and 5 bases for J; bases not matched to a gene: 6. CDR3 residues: CASSPGQLNNEQFF. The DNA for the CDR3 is TGCGCCAGCAGCCCGGGACAGTTAAACAATGAGCAGTTCTTC.

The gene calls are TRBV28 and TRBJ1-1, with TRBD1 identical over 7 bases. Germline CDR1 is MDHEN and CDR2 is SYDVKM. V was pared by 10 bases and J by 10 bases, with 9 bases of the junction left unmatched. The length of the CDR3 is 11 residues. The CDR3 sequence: CATHRGWGAFF. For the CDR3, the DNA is TGTGCCACCCACAGGGGATGGGGAGCTTTCTTT.

CDR3 sequence: CASSRKDTNTEAFF. Here the CDR3 DNA reads TGTGCCAGCAGCCGAAAGGACACGAACACTGAAGCTTTCTTT. The V gene is TRBV7-9, the J gene TRBJ1-1; D is perhaps TRBD1 (5 bases). CDR3 size: 14 residues. Trimming removed 5 bases at V and 1 base at J, with 11 bases between. Germline V gene lookup returns CDR1 SEHNR and CDR2 FQNEAQ (reference sequence).